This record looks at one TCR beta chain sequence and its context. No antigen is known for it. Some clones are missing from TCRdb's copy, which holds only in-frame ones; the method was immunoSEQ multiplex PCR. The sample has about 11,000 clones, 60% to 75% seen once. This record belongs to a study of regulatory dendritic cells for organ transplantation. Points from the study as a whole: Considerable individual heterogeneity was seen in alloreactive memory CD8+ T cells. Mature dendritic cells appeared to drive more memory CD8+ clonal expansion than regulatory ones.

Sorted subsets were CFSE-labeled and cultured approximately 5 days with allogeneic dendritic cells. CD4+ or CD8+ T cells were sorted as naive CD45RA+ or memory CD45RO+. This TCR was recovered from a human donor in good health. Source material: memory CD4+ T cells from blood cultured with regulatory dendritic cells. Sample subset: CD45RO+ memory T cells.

CDR3: CASSSDSTPEKLFF. The CDR3 DNA reads as TGTGCCAGCAGCTCAGACAGTACGCCTGAAAAACTGTTTTTT. V and J are TRBV5-6 and TRBJ1-4, with a weak D call TRBD1 (5 bases). Trimming cost V 3 bases and J 7 bases, with 13 bases left between them. The CDR3 runs 14 residues. Germline V CDR1 and CDR2: SGHDT, YYEEEE.